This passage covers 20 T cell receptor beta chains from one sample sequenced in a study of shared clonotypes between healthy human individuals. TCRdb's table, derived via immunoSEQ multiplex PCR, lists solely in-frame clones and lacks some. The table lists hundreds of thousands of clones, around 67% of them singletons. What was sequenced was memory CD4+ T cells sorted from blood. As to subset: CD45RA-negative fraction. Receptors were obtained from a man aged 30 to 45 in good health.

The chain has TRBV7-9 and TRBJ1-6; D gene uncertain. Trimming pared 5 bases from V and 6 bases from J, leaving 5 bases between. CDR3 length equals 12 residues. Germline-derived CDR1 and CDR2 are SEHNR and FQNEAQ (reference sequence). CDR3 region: CASSTLNSPLHF. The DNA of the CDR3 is TGTGCCAGCAGCACCCTTAATTCACCCCTCCACTTT.

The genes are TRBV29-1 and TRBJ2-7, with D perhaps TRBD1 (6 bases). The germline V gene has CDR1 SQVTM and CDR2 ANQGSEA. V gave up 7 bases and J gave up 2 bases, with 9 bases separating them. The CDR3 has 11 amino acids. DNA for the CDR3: TGCAGCGCAGGACAGCCCTACGAGCAGTACTTC. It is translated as CSAGQPYEQYF.

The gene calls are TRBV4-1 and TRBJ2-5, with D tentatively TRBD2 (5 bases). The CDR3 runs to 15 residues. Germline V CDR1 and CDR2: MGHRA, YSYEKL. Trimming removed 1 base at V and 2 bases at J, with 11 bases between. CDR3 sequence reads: CASSQGRADQETQYF. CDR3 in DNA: TGCGCCAGCAGCCAAGGGAGAGCGGATCAAGAGACCCAGTACTTC.

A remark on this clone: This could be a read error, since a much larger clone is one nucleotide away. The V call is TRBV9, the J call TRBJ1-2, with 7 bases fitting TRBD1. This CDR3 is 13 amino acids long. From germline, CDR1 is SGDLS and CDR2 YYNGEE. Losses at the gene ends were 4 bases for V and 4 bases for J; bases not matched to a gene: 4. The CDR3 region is CASSPDRVYGYTF. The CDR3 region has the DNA TGTGCCAGCAGCCCCGACAGGGTCTATGGCTACACCTTC.

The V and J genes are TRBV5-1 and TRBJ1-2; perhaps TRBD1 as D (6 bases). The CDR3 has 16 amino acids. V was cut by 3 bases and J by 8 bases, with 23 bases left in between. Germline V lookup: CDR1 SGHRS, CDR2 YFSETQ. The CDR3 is CASSSNEPGHGGGYTF. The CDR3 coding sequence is TGCGCCAGCAGCTCGAACGAACCGGGACACGGGGGAGGCTACACCTTC.

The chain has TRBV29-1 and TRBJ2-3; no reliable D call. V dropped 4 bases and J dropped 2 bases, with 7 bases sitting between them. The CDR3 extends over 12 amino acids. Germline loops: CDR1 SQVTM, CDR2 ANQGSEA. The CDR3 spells CSVGITTDTQYF. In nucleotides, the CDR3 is TGCAGCGTTGGGATCACCACAGATACGCAGTATTTT.

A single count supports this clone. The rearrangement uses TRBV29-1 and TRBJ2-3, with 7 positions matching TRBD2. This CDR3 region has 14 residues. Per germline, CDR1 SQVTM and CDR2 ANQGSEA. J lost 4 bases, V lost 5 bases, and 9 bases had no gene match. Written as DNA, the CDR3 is TGCAGCGTTTTGGGAGGGAGGGGCGCAGATACGCAGTATTTT. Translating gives CSVLGGRGADTQYF.

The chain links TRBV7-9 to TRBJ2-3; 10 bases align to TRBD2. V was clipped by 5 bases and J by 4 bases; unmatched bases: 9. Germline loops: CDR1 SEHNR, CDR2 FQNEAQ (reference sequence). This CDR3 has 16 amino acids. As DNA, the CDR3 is TGTGCCAGCAGCCCCACAAGCGGGAGGGGACCAGATACGCAGTATTTT. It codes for CASSPTSGRGPDTQYF.

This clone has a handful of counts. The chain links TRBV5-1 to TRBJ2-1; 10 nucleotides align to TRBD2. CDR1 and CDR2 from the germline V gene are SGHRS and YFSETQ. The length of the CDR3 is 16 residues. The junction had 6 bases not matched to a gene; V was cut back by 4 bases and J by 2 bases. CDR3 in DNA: TGCGCCAGCAGCGTCCCTAGCGGGGGACCCTACAATGAGCAGTTCTTC. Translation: CASSVPSGGPYNEQFF.

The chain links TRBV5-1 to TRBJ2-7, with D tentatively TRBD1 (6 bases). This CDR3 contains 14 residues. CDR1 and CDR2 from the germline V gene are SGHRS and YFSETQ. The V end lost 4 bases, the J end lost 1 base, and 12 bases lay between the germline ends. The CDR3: CASSREQGSYEQYF. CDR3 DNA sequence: TGCGCCAGCAGCCGGGAACAGGGTTCCTACGAGCAGTACTTC.

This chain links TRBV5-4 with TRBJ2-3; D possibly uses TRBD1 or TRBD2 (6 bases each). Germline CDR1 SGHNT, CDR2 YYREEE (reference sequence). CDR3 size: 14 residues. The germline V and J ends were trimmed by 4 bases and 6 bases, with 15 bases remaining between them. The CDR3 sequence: CASSPQDGGDTQYF. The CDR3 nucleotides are TGTGCCAGCAGCCCACAGGACGGGGGCGATACGCAGTATTTT.

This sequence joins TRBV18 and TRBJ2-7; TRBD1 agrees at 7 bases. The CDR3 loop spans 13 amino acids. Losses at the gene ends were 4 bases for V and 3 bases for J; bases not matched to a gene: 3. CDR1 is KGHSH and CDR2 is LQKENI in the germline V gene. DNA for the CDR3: TGTGCCAGCTCACTCGGACAGGACTACGAGCAGTACTTC. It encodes CASSLGQDYEQYF.

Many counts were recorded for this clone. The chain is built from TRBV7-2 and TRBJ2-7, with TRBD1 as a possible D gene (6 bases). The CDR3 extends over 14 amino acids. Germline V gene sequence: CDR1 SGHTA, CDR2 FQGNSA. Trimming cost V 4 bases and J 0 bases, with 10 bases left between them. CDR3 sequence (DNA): TGTGCCAGCAGCTCAAACAGGGTCTCCTACGAGCAGTACTTC. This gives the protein CASSSNRVSYEQYF.

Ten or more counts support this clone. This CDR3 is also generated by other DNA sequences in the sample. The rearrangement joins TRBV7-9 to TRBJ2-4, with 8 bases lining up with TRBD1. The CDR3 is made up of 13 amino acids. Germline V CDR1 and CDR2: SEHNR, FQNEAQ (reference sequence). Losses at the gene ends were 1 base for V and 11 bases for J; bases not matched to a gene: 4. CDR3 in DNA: TGTGCCAGCAGCTTAGAGGCAGGGGGCGTTCAGTACTTC. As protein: CASSLEAGGVQYF.

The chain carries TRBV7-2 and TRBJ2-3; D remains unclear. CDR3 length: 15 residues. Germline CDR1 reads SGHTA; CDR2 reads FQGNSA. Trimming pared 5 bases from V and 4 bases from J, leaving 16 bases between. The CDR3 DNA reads TGTGCCAGCAGCCTAACCGTGGGCGAGTCAGATACGCAGTATTTT. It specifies CASSLTVGESDTQYF.

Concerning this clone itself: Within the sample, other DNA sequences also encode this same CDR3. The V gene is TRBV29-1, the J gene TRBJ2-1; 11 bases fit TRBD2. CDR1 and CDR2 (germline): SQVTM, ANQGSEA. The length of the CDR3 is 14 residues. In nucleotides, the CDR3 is TGCAGTGTACTGGGACTAGCGGAAGCGCATGAGCAGTTCTTC. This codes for CSVLGLAEAHEQFF.

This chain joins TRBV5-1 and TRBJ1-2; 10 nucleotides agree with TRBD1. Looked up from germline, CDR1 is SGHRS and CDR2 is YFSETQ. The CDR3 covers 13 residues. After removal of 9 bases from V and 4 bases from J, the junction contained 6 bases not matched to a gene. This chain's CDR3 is CATSGQGSYGYTF. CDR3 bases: TGCGCCACCTCGGGACAGGGGAGCTATGGCTACACCTTC.

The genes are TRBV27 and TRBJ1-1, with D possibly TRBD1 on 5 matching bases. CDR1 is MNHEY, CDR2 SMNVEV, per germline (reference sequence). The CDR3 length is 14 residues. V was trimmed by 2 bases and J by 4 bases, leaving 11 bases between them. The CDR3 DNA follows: TGTGCCAGCAGTTTACAGGGAGGTATCACTGAAGCTTTCTTT. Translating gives CASSLQGGITEAFF.

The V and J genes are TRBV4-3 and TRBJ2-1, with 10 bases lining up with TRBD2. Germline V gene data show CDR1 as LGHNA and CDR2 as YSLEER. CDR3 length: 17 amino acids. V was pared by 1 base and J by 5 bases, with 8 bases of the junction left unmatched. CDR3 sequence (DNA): TGCGCCAGCAGCCAAGTTGTAGCGGGAGGTAGTCACAATGAGCAGTTCTTC. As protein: CASSQVVAGGSHNEQFF.

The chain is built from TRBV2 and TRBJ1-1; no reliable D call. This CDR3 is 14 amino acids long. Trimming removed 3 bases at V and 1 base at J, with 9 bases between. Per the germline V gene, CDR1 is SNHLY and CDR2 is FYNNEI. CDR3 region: CASSDLQPNTEAFF. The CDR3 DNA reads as TGTGCCAGCAGTGACCTTCAGCCGAACACTGAAGCTTTCTTT.